Following are 13 T cell receptor beta chains from one sample sequenced in a study of identical twins. MiXCR was run by TCRdb on the 5' RACE reads, yielding one entry per CDR3 protein. The table lists about 900,000 distinct CDR3 sequences, approximately 13% of them singletons. This sample also appeared in a second study, on yellow fever vaccine responses in identical twins.

Sequencing input: PBMCs. Receptors originate from a young woman in good health.

Only a few counts were recorded for this clonotype. The V call is TRBV4-1, the J call TRBJ2-1; D is possibly TRBD2 (6 bases). The CDR3 length is 16 residues. CDR1 and CDR2 from the germline V gene are MGHRA and YSYEKL. Deletions cut 2 bases from V and 0 bases from J, with 11 bases between. CDR3 DNA sequence: TGCGCCAGCAGCCAAACCGCGGGGATCTCCTACAATGAGCAGTTCTTC. It codes for CASSQTAGISYNEQFF.

This clonotype was recorded only once. CDR3 region: CASSPALLGGPYTGELFF. The CDR3 DNA is TGTGCCAGCAGCCCCGCCCTCCTCGGGGGGCCTTATACCGGGGAGCTGTTTTTT. The genes are TRBV5-6 and TRBJ2-2; tentatively, D is TRBD2 (7 bases). The CDR3 runs to 18 residues. Trimming pared 4 bases from V and 5 bases from J, leaving 24 bases between. CDR1 and CDR2 from the germline V gene are SGHDT and YYEEEE.

This clonotype turned up a few times. The V and J genes are TRBV5-1 and TRBJ2-2; D not certain. This CDR3 spans 14 amino acids. Trimming took off 0 bases at V and 5 bases at J, with 8 bases between the two ends. Germline CDR1 SGHRS, CDR2 YFSETQ. CDR3 sequence (DNA): TGCGCCAGCAGCTTGGCGGAGCCTACCGGGGAGCTGTTTTTT. Translated, it gives CASSLAEPTGELFF.

The J gene is TRBJ1-1, the V gene TRBV5-1; 9 nucleotides align to TRBD1. Germline assignment: CDR1 SGHRS and CDR2 YFSETQ. The CDR3 runs to 16 residues. Trimming cost V 5 bases and J 0 bases; bases outside gene matches: 8. In DNA, the CDR3 is TGCGCCAGCAGATCGGACAGGGGCCCCATGAACACTGAAGCTTTCTTT. It encodes CASRSDRGPMNTEAFF.

This clonotype has a handful of counts. The chain combines TRBV4-1 with TRBJ1-2; D is uncertain. The CDR3 covers 14 residues. The germline V gene encodes CDR1 MGHRA and CDR2 YSYEKL. The germline V and J ends were trimmed by 1 base and 8 bases, with 14 bases remaining between them. The CDR3 sequence is CASSQVSGLEGYTF. In DNA, the CDR3 is TGCGCCAGCAGCCAAGTGTCTGGACTAGAAGGCTACACCTTC.

This rearrangement joins TRBV11-2 to TRBJ2-3; a weak D match, TRBD2 (7 bases). The CDR3 runs 14 residues. CDR1 and CDR2 (germline): SGHAT, FQNNGV. The ends were cut back, 5 bases at V and 2 bases at J, with 11 bases in the middle. The CDR3 DNA follows: TGTGCCAGCAGCCAGCGGGACAACACAGATACGCAGTATTTT. Protein sequence: CASSQRDNTDTQYF.

This clonotype was found many times. The chain has TRBV24-1 and TRBJ1-5, with D possibly matching TRBD1 (5 bases). Trimming pared 4 bases from V and 6 bases from J, leaving 12 bases between. This CDR3 spans 14 amino acids. CDR1 and CDR2 from the germline V gene are KGHDR and SFDVKD. Here the CDR3 reads CATSEQGLTQPQHF. For the CDR3, the DNA is TGTGCCACCAGTGAGCAGGGTTTAACTCAGCCCCAGCATTTT.

This clonotype was seen a handful of times. The rearrangement joins TRBV19 to TRBJ2-7; 9 bases map to TRBD2. The CDR3 has 15 residues. Germline values: CDR1 LNHDA, CDR2 SQIVND (reference sequence). J was trimmed by 5 bases and V by 5 bases; bases with no gene match: 10. The chain's CDR3 is CASSPSLAGVHEQYF. The CDR3 DNA reads TGTGCCAGTAGTCCAAGTTTAGCGGGAGTCCACGAGCAGTACTTC.

This clonotype was counted a few times. The rearrangement joins TRBV12-3 or TRBV12-4 to TRBJ2-7, with D possibly matching TRBD1 (6 bases). The CDR3 is 13 residues long. The V and J ends lost 3 bases and 5 bases respectively, with 11 bases between them. Here the CDR3 DNA reads TGTGCCAGCAGTTTTACAGGGCCCCACGAGCAGTACTTC. Translation: CASSFTGPHEQYF.

V gene TRBV28 combines with J gene TRBJ1-5; D possibly corresponds to TRBD1 (6 bases). Germline CDR1 and CDR2: MDHEN and SYDVKM. Trimming cost V 6 bases and J 2 bases, with 20 bases left between them. The length of the CDR3 is 17 residues. The CDR3 loop reads CASSRLTGRVGNQPQHF. CDR3 DNA: TGTGCCAGCAGCCGCCTTACAGGGCGCGTGGGCAATCAGCCCCAGCATTTT.

The chain uses TRBV7-8 and TRBJ2-5; TRBD1 is a possible D gene (6 bases). V was shortened by 8 bases and J by 7 bases, with 17 bases between the two germline ends. CDR3 length: 13 amino acids. Germline V gene lookup returns CDR1 SGHVS and CDR2 FQNEAQ. CDR3 sequence reads: CASVQTGRGTQYF. The CDR3 DNA sequence: TGTGCCAGCGTACAAACAGGGCGCGGGACCCAGTACTTC.

The genes are TRBV7-2 and TRBJ2-7, with D uncertain. The CDR3 runs 13 residues. Germline V gene data show CDR1 as SGHTA and CDR2 as FQGNSA. The ends were cut back, 5 bases at V and 2 bases at J, with 10 bases in the middle. The chain's CDR3 is CASSKGYTYEQYF. The CDR3 DNA is TGTGCCAGCAGCAAGGGCTACACCTACGAGCAGTACTTC.

This clonotype was counted ten times or more. The CDR3 sequence is CASTLGGSYEQYF. CDR3 sequence (DNA): TGTGCCAGCACCCTGGGAGGCTCCTACGAGCAGTACTTC. This chain links TRBV12-3 or TRBV12-4 with TRBJ2-7; the D gene is possibly TRBD2 (6 bases). The CDR3 loop spans 13 amino acids. Trimming removed 7 bases from V and 0 bases from J, with 10 bases in between.